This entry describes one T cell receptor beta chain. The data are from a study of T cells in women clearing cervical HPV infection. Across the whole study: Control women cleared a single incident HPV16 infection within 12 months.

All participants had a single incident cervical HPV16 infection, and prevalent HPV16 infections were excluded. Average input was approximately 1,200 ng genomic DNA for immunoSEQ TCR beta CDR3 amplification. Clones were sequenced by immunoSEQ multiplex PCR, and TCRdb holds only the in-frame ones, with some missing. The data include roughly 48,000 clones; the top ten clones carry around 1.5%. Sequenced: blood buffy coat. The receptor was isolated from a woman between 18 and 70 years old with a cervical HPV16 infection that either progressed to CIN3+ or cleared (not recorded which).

Partial CDR3 DNA: TGTGCCAGCAGTTTCGAGATTAGTCTTCAATACTACGAG. As protein: CASSFEISLQYYE. The complete CDR3 protein is CASSFEISLQYYEQYF. This chain uses TRBV28 with TRBJ2-7; no firm D call. The CDR3 goes on 3 residues after the read ends, and that part is filled in from the germline J gene. V was shortened by 3 bases and J by 3 bases, with 18 bases between the two germline ends. CDR3 length: 16 residues. Germline V lookup: CDR1 MDHEN, CDR2 SYDVKM.